The clone carrying this TCR beta chain was counted many times. V dropped 4 bases and J dropped 8; count of bases not matched to a gene: 5. CDR1 and CDR2 (germline): LGHNA, YSLEER. The CDR3 sequence is 13 residues long. This entry comes from a study of patients and donors after allogeneic stem cell transplantation. One entry per CDR3 protein, called by TCRdb with MiXCR from the RT-PCR reads. The sample lists some 7,600 distinct CDR3 sequences; approximately 10% were seen once. The clonotype was recovered from a human donor who was either an allogeneic HSCT recipient or a stem cell or donor lymphocyte infusion donor (not recorded which). It is not recorded whose cells these are; they may come from a transplant donor. The sequenced sample consisted of blood, either unsorted or a sorted T cell fraction (not recorded which). This chain connects TRBV4-3 to TRBJ1-2, with 9 bases aligning to TRBD1. The CDR3 reads CASSPGTGRGYTF. CDR3 DNA: TGCGCCAGCAGCCCCGGGACAGGGAGAGGCTACACCTTC.